These 18 T cell receptor beta chains were all obtained from the same sample, sequenced in a study of blood T cell repertoires in COVID-19. Libraries were prepared by immunoSEQ multiplex PCR; TCRdb keeps only in-frame clonotypes and omits some of them. This sample yields roughly 45,000 clones, of which roughly 80% are seen a single time; under 30% belongs to the top ten. The sample taken for sequencing was peripheral blood. The receptors derive from a woman in her seventies with acute or convalescent COVID-19.

The rearrangement uses TRBV6-2 or TRBV6-3 and TRBJ1-5, with 8 bases matching TRBD1. This CDR3 spans 14 amino acids. Trimming cost V 6 bases and J 10 bases; bases outside gene matches: 11. Germline V gene lookup returns CDR1 MNHEY and CDR2 SVGEGT. The DNA for the CDR3 is TGTGCCAGCAGGTACACAGGGGGTAGTGGCCCCCAGCATTTT. Its translation: CASRYTGGSGPQHF.

This sequence joins TRBV11-2 and TRBJ2-1, with 13 bases that match TRBD2. This CDR3 spans 16 amino acids. Trimming took 5 bases from V and 6 from J; bases not matched to a gene: 7. Germline V gene data show CDR1 as SGHAT and CDR2 as FQNNGV. In DNA, the CDR3 is TGTGCCAGCAGCCGCACTAGCGGGGGGGCGTCCAATGAGCAGTTCTTC. This codes for CASSRTSGGASNEQFF.

The chain recombines TRBV7-2 with TRBJ1-1; D not resolved. The germline V and J ends were trimmed by 5 bases and 3 bases, with 13 bases remaining between them. Germline V gene sequence: CDR1 SGHTA, CDR2 FQGNSA. The CDR3 length is 14 residues. DNA of the CDR3: TGTGCCAGCAGCAGTATCGGAGGGTACACTGAAGCTTTCTTT. It yields the protein CASSSIGGYTEAFF.

The rearrangement uses TRBV11-3 and TRBJ2-7; 7 nucleotides line up with TRBD1. CDR1 is SGHNT, CDR2 YENEEA, per germline. J lost 2 bases, V lost 4 bases, and 5 bases had no gene match. The CDR3 loop spans 14 amino acids. In DNA, the CDR3 is TGTGCCAGCAGCTCGGGACAGCAACCCTACGAGCAGTACTTC. This gives the protein CASSSGQQPYEQYF.

The chain uses TRBV5-6 and TRBJ1-5; tentative D call: TRBD1 (5 bases). The V end was cut by 4 bases, the J end by 2 bases, with 13 bases between. The germline gives CDR1 SGHDT, CDR2 YYEEEE. The CDR3 consists of 15 residues. The chain's CDR3 is CASSRRGEGNQPQHF. The DNA of the CDR3 is TGTGCCAGCAGCCGACGAGGGGAGGGCAATCAGCCCCAGCATTTT.

The chain carries TRBV28 and TRBJ1-2; 8 bases match TRBD1. This CDR3 comprises 16 residues. Losses at the gene ends were 4 bases for V and 4 bases for J; bases not matched to a gene: 11. Looked up from germline, CDR1 is MDHEN and CDR2 is SYDVKM. The CDR3 loop is CASSSRGLAVVYGYTF. For the CDR3, the DNA is TGTGCCAGCAGTTCCAGGGGGCTCGCGGTGGTCTATGGCTACACCTTC.

The chain carries TRBV28 and TRBJ1-4; perhaps TRBD1 as D (6 bases). Trimming removed 1 base at V and 6 bases at J, with 12 bases between. Germline V gene sequence: CDR1 MDHEN, CDR2 SYDVKM. This CDR3 has 15 amino acids. The chain's CDR3 is CASSLSGGRDEKLFF. CDR3 sequence (DNA): TGTGCCAGCAGTTTATCCGGGGGGCGAGATGAAAAACTGTTTTTT.

V usage is TRBV3-1 (or the pseudogene TRBV3-2) and J usage is TRBJ1-5; the D is unclear. CDR1 is LGHDT, CDR2 YNNKEL, per germline (reference sequence). This CDR3 is 12 amino acids long. Trimming shortened V by 3 bases and J by 5 bases, and 5 bases separated the two germline ends. The CDR3 sequence is CASSQSDQPQHF. The DNA for the CDR3 is TGTGCCAGCAGCCAGTCCGATCAGCCCCAGCATTTT.

This clone was seen a few times. V gene TRBV5-1 combines with J gene TRBJ1-3, with 11 nucleotides matching TRBD1. V was clipped by 1 base and J by 1 base; unmatched bases: 7. Germline lookup yields CDR1 SGHRS and CDR2 YFSETQ. The CDR3 has 18 residues. CDR3 loop: CASSLSGTGGFSGNTIYF. The CDR3, as DNA: TGCGCCAGCAGCTTGTCCGGGACAGGGGGATTTTCTGGAAACACCATATATTTT. Looking up the rest from reference TRBV5-1 and TRBJ1-3 gives the full variable domain: KAGVTQTPRYLIKTRGQQVTLSCSPISGHRSVSWYQQTPGQGLQFLFEYFSETQRNKGNFPGRFSGRQFSNSRSEMNVSTLELGDSALYLCASSLSGTGGFSGNTIYFGEGSWLTVV.

The chain employs TRBV25-1 and TRBJ2-7; D is unclear. The CDR3 sequence is 11 residues long. V lost 11 bases, J lost 2 bases, and 10 bases lay in between. Germline CDR1 and CDR2: MGHDK and SYGVNS. CDR3 DNA sequence: TGTGCCTGGAGAGGTACCTACGAGCAGTACTTC. This gives the protein CAWRGTYEQYF.

The V gene is TRBV2, the J gene TRBJ1-3; D is ambiguous. The CDR3 consists of 12 residues. V was shortened by 11 bases and J by 1 base, with 9 bases between the two germline ends. Germline assignment: CDR1 SNHLY and CDR2 FYNNEI. The CDR3 reads CACGVSGNTIYF. The CDR3 DNA reads as TGTGCCTGCGGGGTATCTGGAAACACCATATATTTT.

V gene TRBV9 combines with J gene TRBJ2-3; TRBD1 matches 9 bases. CDR1 and CDR2 (germline): SGDLS, YYNGEE. V was pared by 0 bases and J by 4 bases, with 6 bases of the junction left unmatched. The length of the CDR3 is 16 residues. The CDR3 nucleotides are TGTGCCAGCAGCGTAGGGACAGGGGTTCCCGCAGATACGCAGTATTTT. Translating gives CASSVGTGVPADTQYF.

The J gene is TRBJ2-1, the V gene TRBV7-3; 8 positions match TRBD2. The length of the CDR3 is 15 residues. Trimming cost V 4 bases and J 4 bases; bases outside gene matches: 6. Germline CDR1 is SGHTA and CDR2 is FQGTGA. The CDR3 here is CASSSAGGGYNEQFF. In DNA form, the CDR3 reads TGTGCCAGCAGCTCGGCGGGAGGAGGGTACAATGAGCAGTTCTTC.

The chain employs TRBV28 and TRBJ2-1; 14 positions agree with TRBD2. The CDR3 loop spans 17 amino acids. Germline CDR1 MDHEN, CDR2 SYDVKM. Germline trimming cut 4 bases from V and 4 bases from J; bases unmatched to any gene: 6. The CDR3 coding sequence is TGTGCCAGCAGTTCCTCGACTAGCGGGGGGGGATACAATGAGCAGTTCTTC. Protein sequence: CASSSSTSGGGYNEQFF.

V gene TRBV12-3 or TRBV12-4 combines with J gene TRBJ1-4, with D possibly matching TRBD1 (5 bases). The CDR3 runs to 13 residues. The V gene lost 10 bases and the J gene lost 8 bases, with 17 bases spanning the gap. Here the CDR3 reads CATGGEFREKLFF. CDR3 sequence (DNA): TGTGCCACAGGAGGGGAGTTTAGAGAAAAACTGTTTTTT.

The chain employs TRBV2 and TRBJ1-2; D not resolved. Germline V CDR1 and CDR2: SNHLY, FYNNEI. The CDR3 is 13 amino acids. V was trimmed by 4 bases and J by 5 bases, leaving 11 bases between them. In nucleotides, the CDR3 is TGTGCCAGCAGTGTAGCAGTTAGATATGGCTACACCTTC. Its protein product is CASSVAVRYGYTF.

V usage is TRBV19 and J usage is TRBJ2-7; maybe TRBD2 (6 bases). The length of the CDR3 is 13 residues. Germline CDR1 and CDR2: LNHDA and SQIVND (reference sequence). The V end was cut by 7 bases, the J end by 1 base, with 11 bases between. The CDR3 sequence is CASKEGNSYEQYF. The CDR3 DNA reads as TGTGCCAGTAAGGAGGGCAATTCCTACGAGCAGTACTTC. The full variable domain, with the rest looked up from reference TRBV19 and TRBJ2-7, is DGGITQSPKYLFRKEGQNVTLSCEQNLNHDAMYWYRQDPGQGLRLIYYSQIVNDFQKGDIAEGYSVSREKKESFPLTVTSAQKNPTAFYLCASKEGNSYEQYFGPGTRLTVT.

The chain has TRBV2 and TRBJ2-2, with TRBD1 matching over 10 bases. The ends lost 2 bases at V and 6 bases at J; junction bases unmatched: 6. Germline assignment: CDR1 SNHLY and CDR2 FYNNEI. This CDR3 is 16 amino acids long. In nucleotides, the CDR3 is TGTGCCAGCAGTGAACCGGGACAGGGGATCGCCGGGGAGCTGTTTTTT. The encoded protein is CASSEPGQGIAGELFF.